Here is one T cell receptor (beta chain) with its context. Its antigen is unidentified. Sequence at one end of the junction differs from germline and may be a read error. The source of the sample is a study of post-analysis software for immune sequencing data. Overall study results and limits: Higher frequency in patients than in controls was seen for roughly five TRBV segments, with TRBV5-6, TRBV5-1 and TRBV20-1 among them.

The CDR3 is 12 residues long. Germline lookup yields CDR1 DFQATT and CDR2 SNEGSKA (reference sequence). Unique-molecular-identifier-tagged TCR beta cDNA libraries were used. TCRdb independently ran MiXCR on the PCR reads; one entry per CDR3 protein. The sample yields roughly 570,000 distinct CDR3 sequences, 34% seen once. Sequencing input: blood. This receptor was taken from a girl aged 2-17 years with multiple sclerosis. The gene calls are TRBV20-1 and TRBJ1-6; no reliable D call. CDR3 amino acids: CGATTGNSPLHF. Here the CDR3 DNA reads TGCGGTGCTACCACTGGGAATTCACCCCTCCACTTT.